This is a list of T cell receptor beta chains from one sample in a study of blood T cell repertoires in COVID-19. Here immunoSEQ multiplex PCR was the method, and the copy in TCRdb shows in-frame clones only, minus some. Here the sample spans over 65,000 clones, approximately 79% being singletons. Sequenced sample: peripheral blood. The source of these receptors is an elderly man with active COVID-19. CDR3s include the opening cysteine and the closing phenylalanine or tryptophan. Only part of the rows carry a size: once, few, many, or a class if the clone is expanded.

CASSQTGSNEQFF,13,TRBV3-1/TRBV3-2,once
CASSYALAGGDNEQFF,16,TRBV6-5,.
CASSESYTGTTRRIGELFF,19,TRBV10-2,.
CASSVGLAGGKRNTGELFF,19,TRBV9,.
CSALLETQYF,10,TRBV20-1,.
CASSWGGQESSYNEQFF,17,TRBV7-3,few
CASSTAYSNQPQHF,14,TRBV27,.
CASSLGHATSWANVLTF,17,TRBV5-1,.
CASSLFRGRSDTQYF,15,TRBV5-4,.
CASSLGTARADTQYF,15,TRBV7-9,once
CASSIVGGGTEAFF,14,TRBV19,.
CASSSRTGVGELFF,14,TRBV9,.
CASSRQGEKNYGYTF,15,TRBV28,.
CASSVSGPSTDTQYF,15,TRBV9,.
CASSQSGTGTLYGYTF,16,TRBV3-1/TRBV3-2,.
CASSLAIRGGQETQYF,16,TRBV5-5,.
CASSYSGGGRVNEQFF,16,TRBV6-6,.
CSATQGAGANVLTF,14,TRBV29-1,.
CATSRGDYGNEQFF,14,TRBV15,.
CASSPVGATGEKLFF,15,TRBV6-5,.
CASSFASEQFF,11,TRBV7-2,.
CASKQLMNTEAFF,13,TRBV14,.
CASSPQGLAGGDTQYF,16,TRBV18,.
CASSLFRRAVYGYTF,15,TRBV28,.
CASSQGTSAYNEQFF,15,TRBV4-2,.
CSVETDTPGWQFF,13,TRBV29-1,.